This TCR beta chain originates from a study of T cell responses to AZD1222 COVID-19 vaccine. Study-level points and caveats: Following two doses of AZD1222, Spike-specific TCR breadth and depth rose. Repertoires were obtained solely post-peak T cell response. Donors were largely white British and mainly female; clonal diversity was possibly underestimated.

Second doses at about 4 or about 12 weeks were pooled. The protocol was immunoSEQ multiplex PCR, while the TCRdb copy is restricted to in-frame clones and leaves out a portion. There are around 99,000 clones in the sample; roughly nine tenths occur only once, and 6.5% to 10% lies in the top ten. About this clone itself: Its antigen remains unidentified.

Germline loops: CDR1 SGHRS, CDR2 YFSETQ. The CDR3 is 17 amino acids. V was cut by 0 bases and J by 0 bases, with 10 bases left in between. The TCR comes from an adult who received the AZD1222 COVID-19 vaccine. The rearrangement uses TRBV5-1 and TRBJ2-6; perhaps TRBD2 as D (5 bases). The sample here was peripheral blood, taken 28 days after the second AZD1222 dose. CDR3 in amino acids: CASSLGTPSSGANVLTF. The CDR3 DNA is TGCGCCAGCAGCTTGGGGACTCCTTCCTCTGGGGCCAACGTCCTGACTTTC.